The T cell receptor (beta chain) described here comes from a study of blood T cell repertoires in COVID-19. Study in general: Italy, Spain and the United States were the sources of the convalescent and acute COVID-19 samples. Sources were T cells, B-cell-depleted T cells, or PBMCs; the material itself was cDNA or gDNA.

A remark on this clone: A much larger clone lies a single base off, so this may be a read error.

From germline, CDR1 is MNHEY and CDR2 SVGEGT. The V segment lost 6 bases and the J segment 0 bases; nucleotides outside the gene matches: 3. The CDR3 contains 15 residues. Participants, 18 to 89 years old, spanned 25 or so US areas. Participants' own reports of clinical history determined their cohort assignment. Assay used: immunoSEQ multiplex PCR; TCRdb lists only in-frame clones, some missing. Here the sample spans a few hundred thousand clones, more than 75% being singletons. V and J are TRBV6-2 or TRBV6-3 and TRBJ2-1; 9 nucleotides align to TRBD2. The source material was PBMCs or T cells enriched from blood (not recorded which). This clonotype was obtained from a woman aged 45 to 65 who had recovered from COVID-19. The DNA of the CDR3 is TGTGCCAGCAGCCTTAGCGGGAGCTCCTACAATGAGCAGTTCTTC. Its translation: CASSLSGSSYNEQFF.